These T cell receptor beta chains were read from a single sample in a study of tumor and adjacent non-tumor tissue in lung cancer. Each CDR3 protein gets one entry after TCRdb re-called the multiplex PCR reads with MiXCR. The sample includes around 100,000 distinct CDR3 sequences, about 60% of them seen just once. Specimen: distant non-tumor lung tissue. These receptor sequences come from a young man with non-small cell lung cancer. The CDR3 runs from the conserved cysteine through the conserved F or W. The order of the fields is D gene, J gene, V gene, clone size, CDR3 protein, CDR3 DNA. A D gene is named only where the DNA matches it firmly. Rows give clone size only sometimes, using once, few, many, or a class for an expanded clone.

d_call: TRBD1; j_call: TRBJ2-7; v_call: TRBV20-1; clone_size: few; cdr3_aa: CSVPGQGAYEKYF; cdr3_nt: TGCAGTGTCCCGGGACAGGGAGCCTACGAGAAGTACTTC
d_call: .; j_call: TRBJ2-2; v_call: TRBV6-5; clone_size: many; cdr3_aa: CASRGGGSTGELFF; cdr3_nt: TGTGCCAGCAGAGGTGGGGGTTCCACCGGGGAGCTGTTTTTT
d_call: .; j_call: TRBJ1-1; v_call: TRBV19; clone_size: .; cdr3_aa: CASSAERGGTEAFF; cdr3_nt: TGTGCCAGTAGTGCCGAGAGGGGAGGCACTGAAGCTTTCTTT
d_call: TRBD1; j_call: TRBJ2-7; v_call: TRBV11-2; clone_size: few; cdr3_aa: CASSQTGSEQYF; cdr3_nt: TGTGCCAGCAGCCAGACAGGGAGCGAGCAGTACTTC
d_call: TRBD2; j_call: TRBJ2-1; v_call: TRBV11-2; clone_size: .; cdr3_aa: CASNLDWTGGVDEQFF; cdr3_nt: TGTGCCAGTAACTTAGATTGGACGGGGGGGGTCGATGAGCAGTTCTTC
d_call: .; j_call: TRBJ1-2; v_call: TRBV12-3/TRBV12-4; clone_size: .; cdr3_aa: CASSPDTVRTF; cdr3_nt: TGTGCCAGCAGTCCGGACACTGTGCGCACCTTC
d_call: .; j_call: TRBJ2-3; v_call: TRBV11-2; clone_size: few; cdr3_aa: CAGSLAVPDTQYF; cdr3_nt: TGTGCCGGCAGCTTAGCGGTACCAGATACGCAGTATTTT
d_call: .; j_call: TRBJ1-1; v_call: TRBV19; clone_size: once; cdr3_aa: CASSSDGGTEAFF; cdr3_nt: TGTGCCAGTAGTAGCGACGGGGGGACTGAAGCTTTCTTT
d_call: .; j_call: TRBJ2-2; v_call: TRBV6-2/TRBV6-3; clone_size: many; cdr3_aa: CASSKGQGELFF; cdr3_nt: TGTGCCAGCAGTAAGGGCCAAGGGGAGCTGTTTTTT
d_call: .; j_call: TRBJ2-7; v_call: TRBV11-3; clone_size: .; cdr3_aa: CASSLTDYEQYF; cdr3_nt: TGTGCCAGCAGCTTAACAGATTATGAGCAGTACTTC
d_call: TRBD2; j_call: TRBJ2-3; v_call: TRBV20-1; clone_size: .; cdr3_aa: CSTEAGSTDTQYF; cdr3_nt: TGCAGTACTGAAGCGGGGAGCACAGATACGCAGTATTTT
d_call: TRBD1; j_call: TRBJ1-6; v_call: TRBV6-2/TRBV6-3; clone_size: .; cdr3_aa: CAGSYPRDRADNSPLHF; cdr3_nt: TGTGCCGGCAGTTACCCAAGGGACAGGGCGGATAATTCACCCCTCCACTTT
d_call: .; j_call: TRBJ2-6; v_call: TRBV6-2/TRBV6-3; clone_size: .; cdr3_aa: CASSYVGDPISEANVLTF; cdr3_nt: TGTGCCAGCAGTTACGTGGGGGACCCCATCTCTGAGGCCAACGTCTTGACTTTC
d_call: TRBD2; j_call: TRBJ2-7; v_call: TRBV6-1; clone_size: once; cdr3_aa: CASRVTLLAGDKQYF; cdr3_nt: TGTGCCAGCAGAGTGACCTTGCTAGCGGGAGATAAGCAGTACTTC
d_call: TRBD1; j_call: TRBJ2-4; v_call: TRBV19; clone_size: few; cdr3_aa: CASSISGGSIQYF; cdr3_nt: TGTGCCAGTAGTATTTCAGGGGGCTCCATTCAGTACTTC
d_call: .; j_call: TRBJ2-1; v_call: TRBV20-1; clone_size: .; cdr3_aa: CSAKLEEDQFF; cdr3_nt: TGCAGTGCTAAATTGGAGGAGGACCAGTTCTTC
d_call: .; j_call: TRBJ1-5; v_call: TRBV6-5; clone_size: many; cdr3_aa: CASRDSINQPQHF; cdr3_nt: TGTGCCAGCAGGGACAGCATTAATCAGCCCCAGCATTTT
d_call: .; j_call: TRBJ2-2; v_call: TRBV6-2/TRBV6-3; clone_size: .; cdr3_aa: CVSSYSGSGELFF; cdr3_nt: TGTGTCAGCAGTTACTCGGGCTCCGGGGAGCTGTTTTTT
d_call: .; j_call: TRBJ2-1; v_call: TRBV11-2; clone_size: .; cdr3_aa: CASSPYRTKEQFF; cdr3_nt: TGTGCCAGCAGCCCATACCGGACGAAAGAGCAGTTCTTC
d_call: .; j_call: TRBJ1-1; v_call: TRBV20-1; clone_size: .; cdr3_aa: CSAVVPPMNTEAFF; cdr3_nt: TGCAGTGCTGTGGTACCGCCCATGAACACTGAAGCTTTCTTT
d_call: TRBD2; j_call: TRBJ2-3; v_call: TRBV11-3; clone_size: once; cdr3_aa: CGSSSKGLAGEDTQYF; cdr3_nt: TGTGGCAGCAGCTCCAAGGGACTGGCGGGAGAAGACACGCAGTATTTT
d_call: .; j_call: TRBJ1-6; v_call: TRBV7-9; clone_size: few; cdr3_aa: CASSRLGNSPLHF; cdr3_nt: TGTGCCAGCAGCCGCTTGGGCAATTCACCCCTCCACTTT
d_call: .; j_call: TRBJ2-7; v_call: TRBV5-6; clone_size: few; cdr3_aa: CTSSFQNGYEQYF; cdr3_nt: TGTACCAGCAGCTTTCAGAATGGTTACGAGCAGTACTTC
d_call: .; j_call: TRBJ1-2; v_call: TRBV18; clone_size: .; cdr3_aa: CASSHQGNNYGYTF; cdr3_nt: TGTGCCAGCTCACACCAGGGGAACAACTATGGCTACACCTTC
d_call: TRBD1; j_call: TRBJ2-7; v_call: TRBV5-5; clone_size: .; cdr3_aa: CASSISGTGMHEQYF; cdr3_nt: TGTGCCAGCAGCATATCCGGGACAGGGATGCACGAGCAGTACTTC
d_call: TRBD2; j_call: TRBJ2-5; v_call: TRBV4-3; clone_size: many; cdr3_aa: CASSQDPGLAGGRATQYF; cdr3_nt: TGCGCCAGCAGCCAAGATCCTGGACTAGCGGGGGGGCGAGCGACCCAGTACTTC
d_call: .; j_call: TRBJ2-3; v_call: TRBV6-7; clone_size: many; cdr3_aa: CATAIGPRTDTQYF; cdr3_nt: TGTGCCACCGCAATCGGACCCCGCACAGATACGCAGTATTTT
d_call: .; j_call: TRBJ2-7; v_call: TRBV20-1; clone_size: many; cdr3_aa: CSALVGGASSYEQYF; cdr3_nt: TGCAGTGCTCTCGTGGGGGGGGCGAGCTCCTACGAGCAGTACTTC
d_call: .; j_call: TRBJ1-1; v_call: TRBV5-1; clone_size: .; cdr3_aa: CTSPPHPGKVTEAFF; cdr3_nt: TGCACCAGCCCTCCCCATCCGGGGAAGGTCACTGAAGCTTTCTTT
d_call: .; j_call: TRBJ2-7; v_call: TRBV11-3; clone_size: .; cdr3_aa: CASSLGTGVNEQYF; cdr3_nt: TGTGCCAGCAGCTTAGGGACTGGGGTGAACGAGCAGTACTTC
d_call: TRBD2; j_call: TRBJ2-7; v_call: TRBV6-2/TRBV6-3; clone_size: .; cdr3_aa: CASSYYERGYEQYF; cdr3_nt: TGTGCCAGCAGTTACTACGAGCGGGGTTACGAGCAGTACTTC
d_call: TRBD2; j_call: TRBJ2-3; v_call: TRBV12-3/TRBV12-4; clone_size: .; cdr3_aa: CVNSSAGGPHTQYF; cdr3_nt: TGTGTCAACAGTTCGGCGGGGGGCCCACATACGCAGTATTTT
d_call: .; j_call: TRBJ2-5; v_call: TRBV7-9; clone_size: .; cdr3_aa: CGSSLDRAETQYF; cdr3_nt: TGTGGCAGCAGCTTAGATAGGGCAGAGACCCAGTACTTC
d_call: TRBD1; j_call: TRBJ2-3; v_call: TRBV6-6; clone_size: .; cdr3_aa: CASTSDRRPDSQYF; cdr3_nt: TGTGCCAGCACTTCGGACAGGAGGCCCGACAGCCAGTATTTT
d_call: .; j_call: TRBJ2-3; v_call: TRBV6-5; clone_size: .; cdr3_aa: CASSLSGGTTDMQYF; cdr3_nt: TGTGCCAGCAGCCTTAGTGGAGGGACGACAGATATGCAGTATTTT
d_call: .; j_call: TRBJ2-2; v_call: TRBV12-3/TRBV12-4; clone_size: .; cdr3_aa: CASRWEGDTGELFF; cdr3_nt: TGTGCCAGCAGATGGGAAGGGGACACCGGGGAGCTGTTTTTT
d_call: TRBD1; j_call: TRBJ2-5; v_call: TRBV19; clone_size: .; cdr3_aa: CTSSLTGETQYF; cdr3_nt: TGTACCAGTAGTTTGACAGGGGAGACCCAGTACTTC
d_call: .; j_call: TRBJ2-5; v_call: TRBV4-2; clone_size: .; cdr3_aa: CASNQVWGTSETQYF; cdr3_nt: TGTGCCAGCAACCAAGTTTGGGGGACGTCGGAGACCCAATACTTC
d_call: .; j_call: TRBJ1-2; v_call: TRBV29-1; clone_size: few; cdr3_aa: CSVETSGLNYTF; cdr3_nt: TGCAGCGTCGAAACTTCAGGGCTCAACTACACCTTC
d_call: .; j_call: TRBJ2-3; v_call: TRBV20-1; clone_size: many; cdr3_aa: CSARDFGGFSTDTQYF; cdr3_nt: TGCAGTGCTAGAGATTTCGGGGGCTTCAGCACAGATACGCAGTATTTT
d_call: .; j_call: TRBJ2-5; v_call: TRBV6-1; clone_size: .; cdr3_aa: CASSGPRLRVQETQYF; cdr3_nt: TGTGCCAGCAGTGGGCCCCGTCTCAGGGTACAGGAGACCCAGTACTTC
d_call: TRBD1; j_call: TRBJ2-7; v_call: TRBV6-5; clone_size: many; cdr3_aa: CASRDDRGRYEQYF; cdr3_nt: TGTGCCAGCAGGGATGACAGGGGGAGGTACGAGCAGTACTTC
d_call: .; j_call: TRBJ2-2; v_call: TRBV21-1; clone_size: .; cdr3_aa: CASSKRLSPGEQFF; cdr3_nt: TGTGCCAGCAGCAAGCGACTCTCTCCAGGAGAGCAGTTTTTT
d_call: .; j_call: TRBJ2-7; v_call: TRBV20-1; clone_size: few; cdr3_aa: CIASKPGQAYEQYF; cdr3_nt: TGCATTGCTAGTAAGCCGGGCCAAGCCTACGAGCAATACTTC
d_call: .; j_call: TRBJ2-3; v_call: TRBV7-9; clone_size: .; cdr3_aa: CASNISFGRASTDTQYF; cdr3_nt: TGTGCTAGCAACATATCCTTTGGCAGGGCGAGCACAGATACGCAGTATTTT
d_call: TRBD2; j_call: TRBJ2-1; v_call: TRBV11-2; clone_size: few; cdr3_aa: CDSSIGSGRAYNEQFF; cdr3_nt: TGTGACAGCAGCATAGGGAGCGGGAGGGCCTACAATGAGCAGTTCTTC
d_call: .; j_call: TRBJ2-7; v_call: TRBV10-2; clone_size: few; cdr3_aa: CASSESLTGYEQYF; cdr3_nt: TGCGCCAGCAGTGAGTCACTAACGGGCTACGAGCAGTACTTT
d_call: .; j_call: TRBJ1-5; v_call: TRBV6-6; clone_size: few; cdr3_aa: CASTARQNNQPQHF; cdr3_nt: TGTGCCAGCACGGCAAGACAGAACAATCAGCCCCAGCACTTT
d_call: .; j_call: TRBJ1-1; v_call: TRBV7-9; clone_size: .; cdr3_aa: CASRGVNTEVFF; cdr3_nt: TGTGCCAGCAGGGGCGTTAACACTGAGGTTTTCTTT
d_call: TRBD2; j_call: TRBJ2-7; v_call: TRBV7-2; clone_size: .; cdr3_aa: CASSSGLAGGKQYF; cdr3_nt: TGTGCCAGCAGCTCGGGACTAGCGGGCGGAAAGCAGTACTTC
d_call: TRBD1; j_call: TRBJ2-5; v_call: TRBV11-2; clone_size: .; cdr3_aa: CVSSSGQGGETQYF; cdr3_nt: TGTGTCAGCAGCTCCGGACAGGGAGGAGAGACCCAGTACTTC
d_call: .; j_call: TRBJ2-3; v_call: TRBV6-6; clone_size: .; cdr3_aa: CASSRTGASSTDKQYF; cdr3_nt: TGTGCCAGCAGTCGGACCGGGGCTAGCAGCACAGATAAGCAGTATTTT
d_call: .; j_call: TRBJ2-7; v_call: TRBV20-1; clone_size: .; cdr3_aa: CSAPVGENYEQYF; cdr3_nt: TGCAGTGCCCCAGTCGGGGAAAACTACGAGCAGTACTTC
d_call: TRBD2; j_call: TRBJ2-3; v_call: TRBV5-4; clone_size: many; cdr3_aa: CASSGGRSGGLTDTQYF; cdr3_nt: TGTGCCAGCAGCGGGGGTCGGAGCGGGGGACTCACAGATACGCAGTATTTT
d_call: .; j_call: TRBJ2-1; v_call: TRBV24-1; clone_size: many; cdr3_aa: CATRSYNEQFF; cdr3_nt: TGTGCCACCAGATCCTACAATGAGCAGTTCTTC
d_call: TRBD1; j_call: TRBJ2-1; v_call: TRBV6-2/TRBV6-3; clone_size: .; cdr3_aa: CATSYSAGQDYLSSYNERFF; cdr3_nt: TGTGCCACCAGTTACTCGGCGGGACAGGACTACCTAAGCTCCTACAATGAGCGGTTCTTC
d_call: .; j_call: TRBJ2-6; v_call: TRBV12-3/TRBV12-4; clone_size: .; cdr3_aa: CASTLGRAGANVLIF; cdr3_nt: TGTGCCAGCACTTTAGGCAGGGCTGGGGCCAACGTCCTGATTTTC
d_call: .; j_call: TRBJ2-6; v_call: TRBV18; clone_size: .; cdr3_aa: CASTPISSGANVLTF; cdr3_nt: TGTGCCAGCACACCCATATCATCTGGGGCCAACGTCCTGACTTTC